What follows are 25 T cell receptor beta chains derived from one specimen sequenced in a study of blood T cell repertoires in COVID-19. Only in-frame clones appear in the TCRdb table, and some are missing; sequencing was by immunoSEQ multiplex PCR. The table has 180,000 or so clones, around 85% seen once. Specimen: peripheral blood. The receptors stem from a woman older than 75 with acute or convalescent COVID-19.

The chain uses TRBV3-1 (or the pseudogene TRBV3-2) and TRBJ2-3; 12 bases agree with TRBD2. The ends lost 0 bases at V and 3 bases at J; junction bases unmatched: 7. Germline CDR1 LGHDT, CDR2 YNNKEL (reference sequence). The CDR3 consists of 18 residues. CDR3: CASSQEASGGALTDTQYF. In nucleotides, the CDR3 is TGTGCCAGCAGCCAAGAGGCTAGCGGGGGGGCCTTGACAGATACGCAGTATTTT.

V and J are TRBV7-8 and TRBJ2-1; TRBD1 matches 11 bases. V lost 3 bases and J lost 9; bases outside the gene matches: 7. CDR3 length equals 15 residues. The germline gives CDR1 SGHVS, CDR2 FQNEAQ. CDR3 in amino acids: CASSFRTGGHGEQFF. The CDR3 DNA is TGTGCCAGCAGCTTCCGGACAGGGGGCCACGGTGAGCAGTTCTTC.

J is TRBJ1-6 and V is TRBV6-6, with D possibly being TRBD1 (6 bases). The CDR3 loop spans 14 amino acids. V was shortened by 6 bases and J by 10 bases, with 16 bases between the two germline ends. The germline V gene has CDR1 MNHNY and CDR2 SVGAGI (reference sequence). The CDR3 nucleotides are TGTGCCAGCAGGATTCAGGGCAGGGGCTCACCCCTCCACTTT. It codes for CASRIQGRGSPLHF.

A few counts support this clone. V gene TRBV18 combines with J gene TRBJ1-2, with 9 bases aligning to TRBD1. V was clipped by 5 bases and J by 6 bases; unmatched bases: 4. The CDR3 is made up of 13 amino acids. Germline values: CDR1 KGHSH, CDR2 LQKENI. CDR3 residues: CASSGGTGNGYTF. In DNA, the CDR3 is TGTGCCAGCTCAGGGGGGACAGGGAATGGCTACACCTTC. Supplemented by reference TRBV18 and TRBJ1-2, the full variable domain reads NAGVMQNPRHLVRRRGQEARLRCSPMKGHSHVYWYRQLPEEGLKFMVYLQKENIIDESGMPKERFSAEFPKEGPSILRIQQVVRGDSAAYFCASSGGTGNGYTFGSGTRLTVV.

CDR3 bases: TGTGCCACCAGCAGAGGACAGGCCAAAGCTTTCTTT. As protein: CATSRGQAKAFF. J is TRBJ1-1 and V is TRBV15, with a weak D call TRBD1 (6 bases). The CDR3 extends over 12 amino acids. Trimming cost V 1 base and J 9 bases, with 9 bases left between them. Germline V gene sequence: CDR1 LNHNV, CDR2 YYDKDF (reference sequence).

This clone occurred many times. V and J are TRBV2 and TRBJ2-1; 10 nucleotides line up with TRBD2. Germline CDR1 is SNHLY and CDR2 is FYNNEI. V shed 3 bases and J 8 bases; nucleotides not matched to a gene: 10. CDR3 size: 16 residues. As DNA, the CDR3 is TGTGCCAGCAGTGACTCCCTAGCGGGAGTGTATGATGAGCAGTTCTTC. It yields the protein CASSDSLAGVYDEQFF. The entire variable domain, with the rest obtained from reference TRBV2 and TRBJ2-1, is as follows: EPEVTQTPSHQVTQMGQEVILRCVPISNHLYFYWYRQILGQKVEFLVSFYNNEISEKSEIFDDQFSVERPDGSNFTLKIRSTKLEDSAMYFCASSDSLAGVYDEQFFGPGTRLTVL.

The CDR3 region has the DNA TGCGCCAGCAGATCCCGGGGACTAGCGGTCTCGGTAGATACGCAGTATTTT. Translating it yields CASRSRGLAVSVDTQYF. The genes are TRBV10-1 and TRBJ2-3; 11 nucleotides agree with TRBD2. Germline CDR1 is WNHNN and CDR2 is SYGVQD (reference sequence). V shed 6 bases, J shed 5 bases, and the junction held 13 bases outside the gene matches. The CDR3 totals 17 residues.

The chain uses TRBV5-8 and TRBJ1-5; the match to TRBD1 covers 7 bases. V shed 0 bases, J shed 5 bases, and the junction held 5 bases outside the gene matches. CDR1 and CDR2 (germline): SGHTS, YDEGEE. This CDR3 is built from 15 residues. CDR3 coding DNA: TGTGCCAGCAGCTTGGAGGGACAGCCATATCAGCCCCAGCATTTT. Amino acid sequence: CASSLEGQPYQPQHF.

The V gene is TRBV7-9, the J gene TRBJ2-5; D is ambiguous. This CDR3 contains 11 residues. Germline CDR1 is SEHNR and CDR2 is FQNEAQ (reference sequence). Trimming took 7 bases from V and 5 from J, leaving 8 bases between them. This CDR3 is CASTRLETQYF. In DNA form, the CDR3 reads TGTGCCAGCACTCGGTTGGAGACCCAGTACTTC.

The J gene is TRBJ2-1, the V gene TRBV5-5; TRBD1 matches at 8 bases. The CDR3 has 15 amino acids. J lost 0 bases, V lost 4 bases, and 3 bases had no gene match. Germline V gene data show CDR1 as SGHKS and CDR2 as YYEKEE (reference sequence). This CDR3 is CASSPGTGSYNEQFF. The CDR3 coding sequence is TGTGCCAGCAGCCCCGGGACAGGCTCCTACAATGAGCAGTTCTTC.

The chain recombines TRBV30 with TRBJ2-7; 10 bases line up with TRBD1. Germline CDR1 reads GTSNPN; CDR2 reads SVGIG (reference sequence). With 5 bases clipped from V and 2 bases from J, the junction kept 0 bases outside the gene matches. This CDR3 contains 12 residues. In nucleotides, the CDR3 is TGTGCCTGGGGACAGGGGGCCTACGAGCAGTACTTC. Translated, it gives CAWGQGAYEQYF.

The chain combines TRBV19 with TRBJ2-7, with a weak D call TRBD2 (6 bases). Germline values: CDR1 LNHDA, CDR2 SQIVND (reference sequence). V was clipped by 3 bases and J by 7 bases, with 19 bases between them. The CDR3 length is 15 residues. DNA for the CDR3: TGTGCCAGTAGTATTTCGGCGGGAAGGCCCGGGGAGCAGTACTTC. Its translation is CASSISAGRPGEQYF.

The J gene is TRBJ2-7, the V gene TRBV29-1, with 13 bases that match TRBD2. The CDR3 covers 14 residues. Germline values: CDR1 SQVTM, CDR2 ANQGSEA. The junction had 2 bases not matched to a gene; V was cut back by 4 bases and J by 2 bases. Here the CDR3 DNA reads TGCAGCGTTGGGGGGACTAGCGGGACCTACGAGCAGTACTTC. The encoded protein is CSVGGTSGTYEQYF.

The chain links TRBV10-3 to TRBJ1-5, with D unclear. The CDR3 covers 14 residues. Germline V gene data show CDR1 as ENHRY and CDR2 as SYGVKD. The ends were cut back, 2 bases at V and 6 bases at J, with 11 bases in the middle. CDR3 sequence (DNA): TGTGCCATCAGTGAGAACAGAGTCTCTCAGCCCCAGCATTTT. This gives the protein CAISENRVSQPQHF.

The rearrangement uses TRBV5-1 and TRBJ2-2; D possibly corresponds to TRBD2 (6 bases). This CDR3 is built from 14 residues. Germline V gene data show CDR1 as SGHRS and CDR2 as YFSETQ. Trimming left V 7 bases short and J 3 bases short, with 13 bases between. The CDR3 here is CASAGPSDTGELFF. Here the CDR3 DNA reads TGCGCCAGCGCGGGACCCTCGGACACCGGGGAGCTGTTTTTT. Using reference TRBV5-1 and TRBJ2-2 for the parts outside the CDR3, the full variable domain is KAGVTQTPRYLIKTRGQQVTLSCSPISGHRSVSWYQQTPGQGLQFLFEYFSETQRNKGNFPGRFSGRQFSNSRSEMNVSTLELGDSALYLCASAGPSDTGELFFGEGSRLTVL.

The V and J genes are TRBV7-9 and TRBJ2-7, with 12 bases fitting TRBD2. Trimming took 5 bases from V and 4 from J; bases not matched to a gene: 6. This CDR3 spans 15 amino acids. Germline CDR1 SEHNR, CDR2 FQNEAQ (reference sequence). CDR3 region: CASSHRLAGAYEQYF. CDR3 DNA sequence: TGTGCCAGCAGCCACAGACTAGCGGGAGCTTACGAGCAGTACTTC.

This CDR3 reads CASSETGMSNYGYTF. The CDR3 region has the DNA TGTGCCAGCAGCGAGACAGGAATGTCTAACTATGGCTACACCTTC. The chain combines TRBV6-5 with TRBJ1-2, with D perhaps TRBD1 (6 bases). CDR1 and CDR2 (germline): MNHEY, SVGAGI. Trimming stripped 6 bases from V and 0 bases from J, with 14 bases between. The CDR3 runs 15 residues.

This clone was observed a few times. This chain connects TRBV7-6 to TRBJ2-1; 9 positions match TRBD2. The V segment lost 2 bases and the J segment 10 bases; nucleotides outside the gene matches: 18. The CDR3 is 18 amino acids. Germline loops: CDR1 SGHVS, CDR2 FNYEAQ. Here the CDR3 DNA reads TGTGCCAGCAGCTTAAGTACCGCGGGAGGGACGCCTCTTCGAGAGCAGTTCTTC. Protein: CASSLSTAGGTPLREQFF.

The gene calls are TRBV6-2 or TRBV6-3 and TRBJ2-1; D gene ambiguous. V lost 5 bases and J lost 0, with 14 bases in between. CDR1 is MNHEY and CDR2 is SVGEGT in the germline V gene. This CDR3 is built from 16 residues. This CDR3 is CASSAPASSSYNEQFF. CDR3 nucleotide sequence: TGTGCCAGCAGTGCACCTGCTTCCAGCTCCTACAATGAGCAGTTCTTC.

This clone was seen only once. The chain couples TRBV24-1 to TRBJ2-3; 8 bases match TRBD2. Per germline, CDR1 KGHDR and CDR2 SFDVKD. This CDR3 has 16 residues. The J segment lost 5 bases and the V segment lost 4 bases, leaving 10 bases of the junction unmatched. CDR3 in amino acids: CATSDPGERGIDTQYF. CDR3 DNA sequence: TGTGCCACCAGTGACCCCGGGGAGCGGGGGATAGATACGCAGTATTTT.

The chain is built from TRBV9 and TRBJ2-7; 8 bases fit TRBD2. The V gene end was trimmed by 4 bases and the J gene end by 0 bases; junction bases not matched to a gene: 12. The CDR3 consists of 17 residues. Germline-derived CDR1 and CDR2 are SGDLS and YYNGEE. For the CDR3, the DNA is TGTGCCAGCAGCCCCCACGCTAGCGGGCTTTTCTCCTACGAGCAGTACTTC. Protein: CASSPHASGLFSYEQYF.

This clone was seen a handful of times. This sample includes further DNA sequences coding for the same CDR3. The chain has TRBV5-1 and TRBJ1-5, with a tentative D call TRBD1 (5 bases). CDR3 length: 14 residues. Germline V lookup: CDR1 SGHRS, CDR2 YFSETQ. CDR3 residues: CPPRLGGGNQPQHF. CDR3 DNA: TGCCCCCCCCGCCTGGGGGGGGGCAATCAGCCCCAGCATTTT.

The rearrangement uses TRBV10-1 and TRBJ2-3; TRBD1 is a possible D gene (5 bases). The V gene lost 0 bases and the J gene lost 2 bases, with 12 bases spanning the gap. Germline V gives CDR1 WNHNN, CDR2 SYGVQD (reference sequence). The length of the CDR3 is 16 residues. The CDR3 here is CASSESTVSFTDTQYF. The CDR3 DNA sequence: TGCGCCAGCAGTGAGTCGACAGTTTCTTTCACAGATACGCAGTATTTT.

The chain employs TRBV4-2 and TRBJ2-5; possible D gene TRBD2, 5 bases. The ends were cut back, 1 base at V and 3 bases at J, with 9 bases in the middle. Looked up from germline, CDR1 is LGHNA and CDR2 is YNFKEQ. This CDR3 has 14 residues. The CDR3 region has the DNA TGTGCCAGCAGCCAAGCGGGGAGCAAAGAGACCCAGTACTTC. Residues: CASSQAGSKETQYF.

Details on this clone: The sample contains more than one DNA sequence encoding this CDR3. The chain employs TRBV10-3 and TRBJ2-2, with D possibly being TRBD2 (7 bases). The germline V gene has CDR1 ENHRY and CDR2 SYGVKD. There are 14 residues in the CDR3. The V gene lost 3 bases and the J gene lost 6 bases, with 11 bases spanning the gap. CDR3 in amino acids: CAISDSGGSGELFF. In DNA, the CDR3 is TGTGCCATCAGTGATTCGGGGGGCTCCGGGGAGCTGTTTTTT.